This entry lists 2 T cell receptor beta chains sequenced from one sample in a study of T cells in Graves' hyperthyroidism and ophthalmopathy. RNA transcripts provided the source from which TCR beta CDR3 regions were amplified. TCR CDR3 regions were first amplified by RT-PCR with HTBI primers. TCRdb re-derived calls from the multiplex PCR reads in MiXCR, one entry per CDR3 protein. There are about 380,000 distinct CDR3 sequences in the sample; 14% occur only once, and 9.5% to 11% lies in the top ten. The specimen was blood. These receptors originate from a woman in her fifties or sixties with Graves' hyperthyroidism.

The chain employs TRBV9 and TRBJ2-1; D gene uncertain. Germline V gene sequence: CDR1 SGDLS, CDR2 YYNGEE. The CDR3 extends over 13 amino acids. V lost 1 base and J lost 1, with 3 bases in between. This CDR3 reads CASSVMSYNEQFF. As DNA, the CDR3 is TGTGCCAGCAGCGTAATGTCCTACAATGAGCAGTTCTTC.

Note on this clonotype: This clone may be a read error of a much larger clone one base away. The CDR3 DNA follows: TGCGCCAGCAGCTCCTCTCAGGGGCCTGTAGACAGAGATACGCAGTATTTT. This translates into CASSSSQGPVDRDTQYF. The chain is built from TRBV5-1 and TRBJ2-3, with D perhaps matching TRBD1 (6 bases). CDR3 length equals 17 residues. The V and J ends lost 3 bases and 5 bases respectively, with 22 bases between them. CDR1 SGHRS and CDR2 YFSETQ come from the germline V gene.